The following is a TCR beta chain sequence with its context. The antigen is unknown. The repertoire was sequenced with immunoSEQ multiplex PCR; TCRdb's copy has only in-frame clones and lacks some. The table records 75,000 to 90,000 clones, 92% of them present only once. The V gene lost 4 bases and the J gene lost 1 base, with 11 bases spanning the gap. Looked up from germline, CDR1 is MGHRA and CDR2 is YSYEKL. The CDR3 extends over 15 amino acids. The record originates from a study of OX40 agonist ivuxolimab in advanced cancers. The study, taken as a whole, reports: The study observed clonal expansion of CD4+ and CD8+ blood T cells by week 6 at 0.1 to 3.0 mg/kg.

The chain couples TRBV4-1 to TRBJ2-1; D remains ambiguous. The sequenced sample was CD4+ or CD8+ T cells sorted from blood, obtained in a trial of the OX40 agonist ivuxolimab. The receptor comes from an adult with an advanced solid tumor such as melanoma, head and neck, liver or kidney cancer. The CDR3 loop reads CASSPRRASYNEQFF. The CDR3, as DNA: TGCGCCAGCAGCCCCCGGAGAGCATCCTACAATGAGCAGTTCTTC.